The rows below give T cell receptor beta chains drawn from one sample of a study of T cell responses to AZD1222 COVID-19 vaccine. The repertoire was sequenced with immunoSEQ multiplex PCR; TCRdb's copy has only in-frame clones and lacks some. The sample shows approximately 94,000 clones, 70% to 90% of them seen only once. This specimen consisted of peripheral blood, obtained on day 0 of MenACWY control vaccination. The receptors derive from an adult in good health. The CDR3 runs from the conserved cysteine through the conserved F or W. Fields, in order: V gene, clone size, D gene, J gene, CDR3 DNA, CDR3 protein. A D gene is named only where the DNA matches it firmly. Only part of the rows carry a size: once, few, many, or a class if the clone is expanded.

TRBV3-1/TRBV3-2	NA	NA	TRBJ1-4	TGTGCCAGCAGCCAAGGACGGACGGGGGGGGAAAAACTGTTTTTT	CASSQGRTGGEKLFF
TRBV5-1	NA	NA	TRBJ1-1	TGCGCCAGCAGCTACCAACAGGGATTGAACACTGAAGCTTTCTTT	CASSYQQGLNTEAFF
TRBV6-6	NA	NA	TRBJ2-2	TGTGCCAGCACCGACTTCGGGTCGGCCGGCACCGGGGAGCTGTTTTTT	CASTDFGSAGTGELFF
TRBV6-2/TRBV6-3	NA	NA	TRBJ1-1	TGTGCCAGCAGTTCGGGTCTCGCTGAAGCTTTCTTT	CASSSGLAEAFF
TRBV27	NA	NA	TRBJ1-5	TGTGCCAGCTCGACCGGCAATCAGCCCCAGCATTTT	CASSTGNQPQHF
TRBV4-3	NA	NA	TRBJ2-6	TGCGCCAGCAGCCAAGACATAGGTGCTGGGGCCAACGTCCTGACTTTC	CASSQDIGAGANVLTF
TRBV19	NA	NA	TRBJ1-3	TGTGCCAGTAGTACCGGAGACAGCTCTGGAAACACCATATATTTT	CASSTGDSSGNTIYF
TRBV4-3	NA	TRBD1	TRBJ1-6	TGCGCCAGCAGCCGCTCCGGGACAGGGCCTCCCGCCCTCCACTTT	CASSRSGTGPPALHF
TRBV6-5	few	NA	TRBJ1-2	TGTGCCAGCAGTTTTGGGGTGGGGGTAGCTAACTATGGCTACACCTTC	CASSFGVGVANYGYTF
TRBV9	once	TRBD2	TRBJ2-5	TGTGCCAGCAGCGTAGGGGCTAGCGGAACAGAGACCCAGTACTTC	CASSVGASGTETQYF
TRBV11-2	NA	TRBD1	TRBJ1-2	TGTGCCAGCAGCTTAGTTATTGCAAAGGGGGCGAGGGGCTACACCTTC	CASSLVIAKGARGYTF
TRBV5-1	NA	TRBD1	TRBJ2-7	TGCGCCAGCAGCAGCGACAGGGGGGGAATCGGGCAGTACTTC	CASSSDRGGIGQYF
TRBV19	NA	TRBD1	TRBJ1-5	TGTGCCAGTAGTACGACAGGGGGCGATGGTCAGCCCCAGCATTTT	CASSTTGGDGQPQHF
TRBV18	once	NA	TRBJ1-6	TGTGCCAGCTCACCGGGCCAGCGAAATAATTCACCCCTCCACTTT	CASSPGQRNNSPLHF
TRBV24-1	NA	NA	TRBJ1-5	TGTGCCACCACGGACGAAAAGAGCAATCAGCCCCAGCATTTT	CATTDEKSNQPQHF
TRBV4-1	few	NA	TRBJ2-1	TGCGCCAGCAGACAAGATTATCCCAGGGAGAGCTCCTACAATGAGCAGTTCTTC	CASRQDYPRESSYNEQFF
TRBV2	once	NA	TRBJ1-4	TGTGCCAGCAACGACAGGCCATTCTCAACTAATGAAAAACTGTTTTTT	CASNDRPFSTNEKLFF
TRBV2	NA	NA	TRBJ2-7	TGTGCCAGCAGGCGGGAAAGGAGCTACGAGCAGTACTTC	CASRRERSYEQYF
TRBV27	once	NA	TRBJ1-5	TGTGCCAGCAGTTTATCGAGGGGCCGCGCCCCGTATAGCAATCAGCCCCAGCATTTT	CASSLSRGRAPYSNQPQHF
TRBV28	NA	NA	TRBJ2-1	TGTGCCAGCAGTTTAGGGCGGAACAATGAGCAGTTCTTC	CASSLGRNNEQFF
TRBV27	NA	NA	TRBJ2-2	TGTGCCGCCTCGGACAGCCAAGGGACCGGGGAGCTGTTTTTT	CAASDSQGTGELFF
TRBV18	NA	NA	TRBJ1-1	TGTGCCAGCTCACCGTCCGCGTCCACGGTCAGGAACACTGAAGCTTTCTTT	CASSPSASTVRNTEAFF
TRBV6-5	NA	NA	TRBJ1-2	TGTGCCAGCAGTCCCCGGGTGGGGGGCTACACCTTC	CASSPRVGGYTF
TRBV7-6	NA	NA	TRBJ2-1	TGTGCCAGCAGCTCGCCTTTCAGGCGCTCCTACAATGAGCAGTTCTTC	CASSSPFRRSYNEQFF
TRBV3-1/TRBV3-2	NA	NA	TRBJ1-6	TGTGCCAGCAGCCAAGGGGCCGCCACGGGAAATTCACCCCTCCACTTT	CASSQGAATGNSPLHF
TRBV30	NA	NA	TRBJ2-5	TGTGCCTGGAGTCACAAAAGACAGGCCCCCCAAGAGACCCAGTACTTC	CAWSHKRQAPQETQYF
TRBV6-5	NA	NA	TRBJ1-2	TGTGCCAGTTGGGGCGTGGGCGCGGGCTATGGCTACACCTTC	CASWGVGAGYGYTF
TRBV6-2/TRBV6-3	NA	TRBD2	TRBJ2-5	TGTGCCAGCAGCCCTGGACTAGCGGGGGGAGAGACCCAGTACTTC	CASSPGLAGGETQYF
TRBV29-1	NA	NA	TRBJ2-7	TGCAGCGTTTTCGGGATAGGGGCCTACGAGCAGTACTTC	CSVFGIGAYEQYF
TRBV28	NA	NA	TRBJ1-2	TGTGCCAGCAGTTTATTCGAGGGGTACACCTTC	CASSLFEGYTF
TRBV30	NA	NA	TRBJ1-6	TGTGCCTGGGATACCCAGGTTAATTCACCCCTCCACTTT	CAWDTQVNSPLHF